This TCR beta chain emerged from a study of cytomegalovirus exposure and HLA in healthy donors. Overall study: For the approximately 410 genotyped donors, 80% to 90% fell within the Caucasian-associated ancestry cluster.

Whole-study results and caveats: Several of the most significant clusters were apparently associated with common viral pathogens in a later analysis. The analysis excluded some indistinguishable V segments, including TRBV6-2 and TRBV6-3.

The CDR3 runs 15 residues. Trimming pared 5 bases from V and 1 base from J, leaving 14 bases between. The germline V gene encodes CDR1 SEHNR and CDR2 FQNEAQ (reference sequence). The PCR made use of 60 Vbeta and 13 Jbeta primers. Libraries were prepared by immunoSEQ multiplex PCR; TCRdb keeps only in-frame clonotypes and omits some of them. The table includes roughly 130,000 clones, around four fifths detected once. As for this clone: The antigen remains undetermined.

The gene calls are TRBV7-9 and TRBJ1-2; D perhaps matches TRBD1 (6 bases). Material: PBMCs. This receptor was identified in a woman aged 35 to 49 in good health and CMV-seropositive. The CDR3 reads CASSARTAHNYGYTF. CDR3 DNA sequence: TGTGCCAGCAGCGCCCGGACAGCTCATAACTATGGCTACACCTTC.